This is a list of T cell receptor beta chains from one sample in a study of blood T cell repertoires in COVID-19. Produced via immunoSEQ multiplex PCR; TCRdb's table is partial and in-frame only. This table holds roughly 280,000 clones, over 80% found once. Sequencing was carried out using PBMCs or T cells enriched from blood (not recorded which). The receptors originated from a woman aged 30 to 39 with acute COVID-19. CDR3s include the opening cysteine and the closing phenylalanine or tryptophan. The D gene is left open where the match is weak. Rows give clone size only sometimes, using once, few, many, or a class for an expanded clone.

d_gene,abundance,j_gene,v_gene,CDR3nt,CDR3aa
TRBD1,.,TRBJ1-4,TRBV7-9,TGTGCCAGCAGCTTAGCTACAGGGGAGGAAAAACTGTTTTTT,CASSLATGEEKLFF
.,.,TRBJ1-6,TRBV18,TGTGCCAGCTCACCCGACAGGCAGGATTCACCCCTCCACTTT,CASSPDRQDSPLHF
TRBD1,.,TRBJ2-5,TRBV10-3,TGTGCCACTTGGGACAGGAATCAAGAGACCCAGTACTTC,CATWDRNQETQYF
TRBD2,.,TRBJ2-1,TRBV18,TGTGCCAGCTCACCCGGACTAGCGGGAGCGAATGAGCAGTTCTTC,CASSPGLAGANEQFF
TRBD1,once,TRBJ2-7,TRBV13,TGTGCCAGCAACTTGACAGGGGGAAGCTCCTACGAGCAGTACTTC,CASNLTGGSSYEQYF
.,.,TRBJ2-3,TRBV11-3,TGTGCCAGCAGCTTGGGTTCTAGTGAAGTGTTGGATACGCAGTATTTT,CASSLGSSEVLDTQYF
TRBD2,.,TRBJ2-3,TRBV10-2,TGCGCCAGCAGCCCTTTAGCGGGAGTTGAGTCAGATACGCAGTATTTT,CASSPLAGVESDTQYF
TRBD2,.,TRBJ2-7,TRBV11-1,TGTGCCAGCAGCTTAGAGGCGGGAGTCTTTAGCTACGAGCAGTACTTC,CASSLEAGVFSYEQYF
.,.,TRBJ1-2,TRBV20-1,TGCAGAGCTTCAGGGTCTTACGGCTACACCTTC,CRASGSYGYTF
.,.,TRBJ1-5,TRBV5-1,TGCGCCAGCAGCTCCCCCAGGGCACGGGCCGACTCCGATCAGCCCCAGCATTTT,CASSSPRARADSDQPQHF
.,.,TRBJ2-5,TRBV20-1,TGCAGTGCTAGTGGGAGAACACACGAGGCAGAGACCCAGTACTTC,CSASGRTHEAETQYF
.,.,TRBJ2-3,TRBV9,TGTGCCAGCAGCGCGCGAGGAGGGAGCACAGATACGCAGTATTTT,CASSARGGSTDTQYF
.,.,TRBJ2-7,TRBV18,TGTGCCAGCTCACCACCGGCAGGTTCCTACGAGCAGTACTTC,CASSPPAGSYEQYF
TRBD2,.,TRBJ2-1,TRBV30,TGTGCCTGGAGTGCCAAAGCAAGCGGGAGACAAGTAGGTGAGCAGTTCTTC,CAWSAKASGRQVGEQFF
.,.,TRBJ2-7,TRBV10-1,TGCGCCAGCAGTGTTCCCGGGAGTCTCTCCTACGAGCAGTACTTC,CASSVPGSLSYEQYF
.,.,TRBJ1-4,TRBV11-2,TGTGCCAGCAGCTTAGTAGGGGGACGTGCTAATGAAAAACTGTTTTTT,CASSLVGGRANEKLFF
TRBD2,.,TRBJ2-3,TRBV19,TGTGCCAGTAGTATACCGGGAGGGGGAAATACGCAGTATTTT,CASSIPGGGNTQYF
.,.,TRBJ2-3,TRBV6-5,TGTGCCAGCAGTCACGAGGACAACACAGATACGCAGTATTTT,CASSHEDNTDTQYF
.,.,TRBJ2-3,TRBV4-2,TGTGCCAGCAGCCAAGACAACGACTACACAGATACGCAGTATTTT,CASSQDNDYTDTQYF
.,.,TRBJ1-3,TRBV10-3,TGTGCCATCAGTGTTGGTGAGGCTGGAAACACCATATATTTT,CAISVGEAGNTIYF
.,.,TRBJ2-7,TRBV12-3/TRBV12-4,TGTGCCAGCCAACCACCGAACTTCTACGAGCAGTACTTC,CASQPPNFYEQYF
TRBD2,.,TRBJ2-1,TRBV19,TGTGCCAGCTTAGCCGGGACTAGCGGCTACAATGAGCAGTTCTTC,CASLAGTSGYNEQFF
.,.,TRBJ2-7,TRBV2,TGTGCCAGCAGTGGACAGAATACCTACGAGCAGTACTTC,CASSGQNTYEQYF
.,.,TRBJ1-1,TRBV27,TGTGCCAGCAGTCGGGAGGGGGGTAGGGCTTTCTTT,CASSREGGRAFF
.,.,TRBJ2-7,TRBV12-3/TRBV12-4,TGTGCCAGCAGTTTATCGGCAGGGTACGAGCAGTACTTC,CASSLSAGYEQYF
TRBD2,few,TRBJ2-1,TRBV7-3,TGTGCCAGCAGCTTTGGGACTAGCGGGAGCAAGCAGTTCTTC,CASSFGTSGSKQFF
TRBD1,.,TRBJ1-4,TRBV28,TGTGCCAGCAGTTCGGGACAGGGAAGAGAAAAACTGTTTTTT,CASSSGQGREKLFF
.,.,TRBJ2-1,TRBV14,TGTGCCAGCAGCCAAGTATCTGGCGGGCTCGCCTACAATGAGCAGTTCTTC,CASSQVSGGLAYNEQFF
TRBD1,.,TRBJ1-1,TRBV29-1,TGCAGCGTTGGACAGGGAAACACTGAAGCTTTCTTT,CSVGQGNTEAFF
TRBD1,once,TRBJ2-5,TRBV19,TGTGCCAGTAGTATAATCGGGACAGGGGCTGAGACCCAGTACTTC,CASSIIGTGAETQYF
.,.,TRBJ1-1,TRBV19,TGTGCCAGTATAGCAGGGATGGGCACTGAAGCTTTCTTT,CASIAGMGTEAFF
TRBD1,.,TRBJ2-1,TRBV5-4,TGTGCCAGCAGTGCCTTGGGACAGGGGGTGAACAATGAGCAGTTCTTC,CASSALGQGVNNEQFF
TRBD2,.,TRBJ2-1,TRBV6-5,TGTGCCAGCAGTTACTCGCCGAGCGGGAGTGCCAATGAGCAGTTCTTC,CASSYSPSGSANEQFF
TRBD2,.,TRBJ2-3,TRBV19,TGTGCCAGTAGTCCAACTAGCGGGAGGACAGATACGCAGTATTTT,CASSPTSGRTDTQYF